Following are 8 T cell receptor beta chains from one sample sequenced in a study of T cells after yellow fever vaccination. TCRdb reprocessed the 5' RACE reads with MiXCR, giving one entry per CDR3 protein. The top ten clones hold about 20% of a sample with some 240,000 distinct CDR3 sequences, about 3.7% of them seen once. The sequenced sample was PBMCs, obtained 15 days after the yellow fever booster vaccination. All receptors come from a man between 18 and 29 years old who received the YFV17D yellow fever vaccine.

This clonotype was counted ten times or more. The genes are TRBV19 and TRBJ2-3, with D tentatively TRBD1 (5 bases). Germline CDR1 and CDR2: LNHDA and SQIVND (reference sequence). This CDR3 has 15 amino acids. Trimming pared 3 bases from V and 1 base from J, leaving 11 bases between. CDR3 amino acids: CASSIGAGRTDTQYF. The CDR3 nucleotides are TGTGCCAGTAGTATTGGGGCAGGCCGCACAGATACGCAGTATTTT.

There are a few counts of this clonotype. The chain is built from TRBV15 and TRBJ2-7; TRBD1 might be the D (7 bases). This CDR3 comprises 17 residues. Trimming removed 0 bases from V and 4 bases from J, with 19 bases in between. Germline V gene lookup returns CDR1 LNHNV and CDR2 YYDKDF (reference sequence). The CDR3 spells CATSRDSRVAGGYEQYF. The CDR3 coding sequence is TGTGCCACCAGCAGAGATTCCCGGGTAGCAGGGGGGTACGAGCAGTACTTC.

This clonotype was observed many times. The chain is built from TRBV5-4 and TRBJ2-2; D is possibly TRBD2 (5 bases). The CDR3 is made up of 16 amino acids. Trimming stripped 4 bases from V and 5 bases from J, with 18 bases between. The V gene's germline CDR1 is SGHNT and CDR2 YYREEE (reference sequence). CDR3 sequence reads: CASSPRSPGRTGELFF. In nucleotides, the CDR3 is TGTGCCAGCAGCCCAAGAAGCCCGGGAAGAACCGGGGAGCTGTTTTTT.

This clonotype was counted ten times or more. The V and J genes are TRBV29-1 and TRBJ1-1; 12 bases fit TRBD1. Looked up from germline, CDR1 is SQVTM and CDR2 is ANQGSEA. V was clipped by 5 bases and J by 7 bases; unmatched bases: 11. The CDR3 length is 15 residues. CDR3 bases: TGCAGCGTTCGCGGGACAGGGGGCTTTAATGATGAAGCTTTCTTT. It codes for CSVRGTGGFNDEAFF.

This clonotype was counted ten times or more. J is TRBJ2-7 and V is TRBV12-3 or TRBV12-4; 7 bases align to TRBD1. V gave up 5 bases and J gave up 2 bases; unmatched junction bases: 9. This CDR3 is built from 15 residues. CDR3 sequence: CASSITGAPTYEQYF. The CDR3 nucleotides read TGTGCCAGCAGTATAACAGGGGCCCCCACCTACGAGCAGTACTTC.

This clonotype has a count of ten or more. The CDR3 DNA follows: TGTGCCAGCAGCTTAGATGGCGGGGGGGCCGCAGATACGCAGTATTTT. This encodes CASSLDGGGAADTQYF. The gene calls are TRBV7-2 and TRBJ2-3, with 9 bases fitting TRBD2. Germline lookup yields CDR1 SGHTA and CDR2 FQGNSA. V dropped 1 base and J dropped 4; count of bases not matched to a gene: 6. The CDR3 is 16 amino acids.

The table lists this clonotype with many counts. The chain employs TRBV5-6 and TRBJ2-3; D gene ambiguous. The germline V and J ends were trimmed by 2 bases and 2 bases, with 9 bases remaining between them. This CDR3 comprises 14 residues. Per germline, CDR1 SGHDT and CDR2 YYEEEE. CDR3 DNA: TGTGCCAGCAGCTTTGGTGGTAACACAGATACGCAGTATTTT. It encodes CASSFGGNTDTQYF.

This clonotype has a handful of counts. Given a much more abundant clone one base away, this may be a read error. V gene TRBV7-2 combines with J gene TRBJ2-5; TRBD2 is a possible D gene (5 bases). The V end lost 3 bases, the J end lost 7 bases, and 12 bases lay between the germline ends. The CDR3 consists of 13 residues. Germline V lookup: CDR1 SGHTA, CDR2 FQGNSA. CDR3 loop: CASSFEGWGTQYF. DNA for the CDR3: TGTGCCAGCAGCTTTGAGGGTTGGGGGACCCAGTACTTC.